Listed below are T cell receptor beta chains from one sample, sequenced in a study of blood T cells in healthy people across ages. TCRdb ran MiXCR on the 5' RACE reads and lists one entry per CDR3 protein. The table shows 700,000 to 800,000 distinct CDR3 sequences, with 43% occurring only once. The sequencing sample was made of blood. The receptors were sampled from an older woman in good health. CDR3s include the opening cysteine and the closing phenylalanine or tryptophan. Each record gives: CDR3 length, V gene, J gene, D gene, clone size, CDR3 DNA, CDR3 protein. The D gene is left open where the match is weak. For some rows the clone size is stated as once, few or many, or as a class when expanded; others skip it.

12	TRBV29-1	TRBJ2-7	TRBD1	many	TGCAGCGTTGGATCAGGGGGAAACGAGCAGTACTTC	CSVGSGGNEQYF
15	TRBV20-1	TRBJ2-1	TRBD1	.	TGCAGTGCCGAATACCGGGACAGGGGCTGCAATGAGCAGTTCTTC	CSAEYRDRGCNEQFF
18	TRBV7-2	TRBJ2-1	TRBD2	.	TGTGCCAGCAACCTCTTAGCGACTAGCGGGAGGTTTCAGAATGAGCAGTTCTTC	CASNLLATSGRFQNEQFF
14	TRBV29-1	TRBJ2-3	.	.	TGCAGCGTCAAATGGTGGGGGGCAAAAGATACGCGGTATTTT	CSVKWWGAKDTRYF
18	TRBV20-1	TRBJ2-4	TRBD2	.	TGCAGTGCTAGAGCGCGGGCGGGGGGGGCCTGGGCCAAAAACATTCAGTACTTC	CSARARAGGAWAKNIQYF
15	TRBV12-3/TRBV12-4	TRBJ1-6	.	.	TGTGCCAGCAGTTTATTCGGGGGGGAGAATTCACCCCTCCACTTT	CASSLFGGENSPLHF
15	TRBV6-5	TRBJ2-5	TRBD2	.	TGTGCCAGCAGTACTCCGGGACTAGCGGGGGAAGAGCAGTACTTC	CASSTPGLAGEEQYF
15	TRBV5-1	TRBJ2-3	.	few	TGCGCCAGCAGCCGTACGGGGGATAGCACAGATACGCAGTATTTT	CASSRTGDSTDTQYF
12	TRBV29-1	TRBJ1-2	.	.	TGCAGCGTTGAAGGGGGCGGTTGGGACTACACCTTC	CSVEGGGWDYTF
15	TRBV11-1	TRBJ2-7	.	.	TGTGCCAGCAGCCAGACAGACGGCCCCTTTTACGAGCAGTACTTC	CASSQTDGPFYEQYF
16	TRBV11-2	TRBJ2-2	.	.	TGTGCCAGCAGCTTAAGGGGACCCTCGAACACCGGGGAGCTGTTTTTT	CASSLRGPSNTGELFF
13	TRBV29-1	TRBJ1-2	.	.	TGCAGCGGAAACGAGCTTACTAACTATGGCTACACCTTC	CSGNELTNYGYTF
14	TRBV12-3/TRBV12-4	TRBJ2-1	.	.	TGTGCCAGCAGTTTCCCCGGGACTTGGAATGAGCAGTTCTTC	CASSFPGTWNEQFF
14	TRBV6-5	TRBJ1-1	TRBD1	few	TGTGCCAGCAGTTACTCCGAGGGGGCCACTGAAGCTTTCTTT	CASSYSEGATEAFF
14	TRBV14	TRBJ1-6	.	.	TGTGCCAGCAGCCTTCGAGGAGGCAATTCACCCCTCCACTTT	CASSLRGGNSPLHF
16	TRBV6-1	TRBJ1-1	TRBD1	.	TGTGCCAGCAGTGTTCGGGAGGGGGCCGGGAACACTGAAGCTTTCTTT	CASSVREGAGNTEAFF
15	TRBV12-3/TRBV12-4	TRBJ1-6	TRBD1	.	TGTGCCAGCAGGGCCTGGGACAGTCTCAATTCACCCCTCCACTTT	CASRAWDSLNSPLHF
16	TRBV7-9	TRBJ2-1	.	.	TGTGCCAGCAGCTTATCAGGGGAGCGCTCCTACAATGAGCAGTTCTTC	CASSLSGERSYNEQFF
12	TRBV12-3/TRBV12-4	TRBJ1-2	.	.	TGTGCCAGCAGGGGGCCCAACTATGGCTACACCTTC	CASRGPNYGYTF
13	TRBV20-1	TRBJ1-2	.	few	TGCAGTGCTAGTCTACCGGACAGCTATGGCTACACCTTC	CSASLPDSYGYTF
13	TRBV9	TRBJ2-4	.	.	TGTGCCAGCAGCGTAGATCAATGGGACATTCAGTACTTC	CASSVDQWDIQYF
15	TRBV18	TRBJ2-7	.	many	TGTGCCAGCTCACCACCGAGGGCCAATCCCCCCGAGCAGTACTTC	CASSPPRANPPEQYF
14	TRBV2	TRBJ1-2	.	.	TGTGCCAGCAGTGCCTACAGGGAAGGGTATGGCTACACCTTC	CASSAYREGYGYTF
14	TRBV2	TRBJ2-7	.	many	TGTGCCAGCAGTTGGACAATTGGGGTTTACGAGCAGTACTTC	CASSWTIGVYEQYF
14	TRBV5-1	TRBJ2-7	TRBD2	.	TGCGCCAGCAGCTTGGGGACTAGCGATTACGAGCAGTACTTC	CASSLGTSDYEQYF
12	TRBV5-1	TRBJ2-7	.	many	TGCGCCAGCAGCGACAGCACCTACGAGCAGTACTTC	CASSDSTYEQYF